This passage covers 23 T cell receptor beta chains from one sample sequenced in a study of preoperative IRX-2 immunotherapy in early breast cancer. Sample treatment: preoperative locoregional IRX-2 cytokine immunotherapy. The assay was immunoSEQ multiplex PCR, and TCRdb's table has in-frame clones only and misses some. The table has some 22,000 clones, over 75% seen once. The input for sequencing was tumor tissue, taken after IRX-2 immunotherapy. The receptors originated from a human donor with breast cancer.

Concerning this clone itself: The junction and the germline gene differ at one end; a read error may be behind it. The gene calls are TRBV7-2 and TRBJ1-2; D may be TRBD1 (5 bases). The CDR3 is made up of 14 amino acids. From germline, CDR1 is SGHTA and CDR2 FQGNSA. CDR3 DNA sequence: TGCGGCCACCGGGACCCCAAATGGGACTATGGCTACACCTTC. Its translation is CGHRDPKWDYGYTF.

This chain joins TRBV5-6 and TRBJ1-2; 9 nucleotides match TRBD1. Germline CDR1 is SGHDT and CDR2 is YYEEEE. The junction had 3 bases not matched to a gene; V was cut back by 1 base and J by 2 bases. The CDR3 length is 15 residues. CDR3 protein: CASSLTGGANYGYTF. CDR3 nucleotides: TGTGCCAGCAGCTTGACAGGGGGCGCGAACTATGGCTACACCTTC.

The gene calls are TRBV29-1 and TRBJ2-1, with TRBD1 as a possible D gene (5 bases). V was clipped by 4 bases and J by 6 bases, with 16 bases between them. The germline V gene has CDR1 SQVTM and CDR2 ANQGSEA. CDR3 length: 14 residues. This CDR3 is CSVVGQMATNEQFF. CDR3 nucleotide sequence: TGCAGCGTTGTGGGGCAGATGGCTACCAATGAGCAGTTCTTC.

The chain combines TRBV9 with TRBJ1-1; D perhaps matches TRBD1 (5 bases). From germline, CDR1 is SGDLS and CDR2 YYNGEE. This CDR3 comprises 13 residues. Between the trimmed V and J ends, which lost 2 bases and 3 bases, there was a span of 8 bases. CDR3 region: CASSVGGDTEAFF. The CDR3 region has the DNA TGTGCCAGCAGCGTTGGGGGGGACACTGAAGCTTTCTTT.

CDR3 coding DNA: TGTGCCAGCAGCGTAGAAGCGGGGGGGTACGAGCAGTACTTC. Encoded protein: CASSVEAGGYEQYF. The chain joins TRBV9 to TRBJ2-7, with 10 nucleotides matching TRBD2. V was clipped by 0 bases and J by 4 bases; unmatched bases: 1. The germline gives CDR1 SGDLS, CDR2 YYNGEE. The length of the CDR3 is 14 residues. The whole variable domain, filled in from reference TRBV9 and TRBJ2-7, reads DSGVTQTPKHLITATGQRVTLRCSPRSGDLSVYWYQQSLDQGLQFLIQYYNGEERAKGNILERFSAQQFPDLHSELNLSSLELGDSALYFCASSVEAGGYEQYFGPGTRLTVT.

The rearrangement uses TRBV13 and TRBJ2-3; D is unclear. V was clipped by 0 bases and J by 2 bases, with 15 bases between them. The CDR3 is 17 residues long. Germline CDR1 PRHDT, CDR2 FYEKMQ (reference sequence). In nucleotides, the CDR3 is TGTGCCAGCAGCTTAGGCTGGAGACCCCATGACACAGATACGCAGTATTTT. As protein: CASSLGWRPHDTDTQYF.

V usage is TRBV6-4 and J usage is TRBJ2-7; tentatively, D is TRBD2 (6 bases). This CDR3 is 13 amino acids long. CDR1 is MRHNA and CDR2 is SNTAGT in the germline V gene. V lost 5 bases to trimming and J lost 3 bases, with 11 bases between them. The CDR3 DNA reads as TGTGCCAGCAGTAGGGTGGGGGGCTACGAGCAGTACTTC. Its protein is CASSRVGGYEQYF.

V is TRBV5-6 and J is TRBJ2-1, with D hard to call. Trimming stripped 4 bases from V and 10 bases from J, with 12 bases between. The CDR3 has 12 residues. The germline V gene encodes CDR1 SGHDT and CDR2 YYEEEE. CDR3 nucleotides: TGTGCCAGCAGCGCTGGACCCCAAGAGCAGTTCTTC. Translated, it gives CASSAGPQEQFF. Supplemented by reference TRBV5-6 and TRBJ2-1, the full variable domain reads DAGVTQSPTHLIKTRGQQVTLRCSPKSGHDTVSWYQQALGQGPQFIFQYYEEEERQRGNFPDRFSGHQFPNYSSELNVNALLLGDSALYLCASSAGPQEQFFGPGTRLTVL.

The chain recombines TRBV29-1 with TRBJ2-5; the D gene is possibly TRBD2 (6 bases). Germline V CDR1 and CDR2: SQVTM, ANQGSEA. The CDR3 totals 12 residues. Trimming pared 3 bases from V and 5 bases from J, leaving 10 bases between. CDR3 nucleotide sequence: TGCAGCGTTGACGGTAGCGGCGAGACCCAGTACTTC. This sequence encodes CSVDGSGETQYF. Combining the CDR3 with reference TRBV29-1 and TRBJ2-5 gives the whole variable domain SAVISQKPSRDICQRGTSLTIQCQVDSQVTMMFWYRQQPGQSLTLIATANQGSEATYESGFVIDKFPISRPNLTFSTLTVSNMSPEDSSIYLCSVDGSGETQYFGPGTRLLVL.

The gene calls are TRBV7-9 and TRBJ2-1, with D hard to call. Germline V gene lookup returns CDR1 SEHNR and CDR2 FQNEAQ (reference sequence). The CDR3 length is 18 residues. V was shortened by 5 bases and J by 1 base, with 21 bases between the two germline ends. The CDR3 here is CASSVLSGGVSSYNEQFF. The DNA of the CDR3 is TGTGCCAGCAGCGTTTTAAGTGGTGGGGTGTCGTCCTACAATGAGCAGTTCTTC.

The chain joins TRBV7-2 to TRBJ1-5; no definite D call. The germline V gene encodes CDR1 SGHTA and CDR2 FQGNSA. V lost 5 bases to trimming and J lost 0 bases, with 14 bases between them. CDR3 length equals 16 residues. The CDR3 sequence is CASSPNSIYSNQPQHF. The DNA for the CDR3 is TGTGCCAGCAGCCCAAACAGTATTTATAGCAATCAGCCCCAGCATTTT.

J is TRBJ2-5 and V is TRBV5-1; D gene uncertain. Germline values: CDR1 SGHRS, CDR2 YFSETQ. CDR3 length equals 14 residues. Trimming pared 5 bases from V and 1 base from J, leaving 12 bases between. The CDR3 DNA sequence: TGCGCCAGCAGTGGAAGAGCGTCCCAAGAGACCCAGTACTTC. It codes for CASSGRASQETQYF.

The sample holds one count of this clone. The J gene is TRBJ2-7, the V gene TRBV4-2; TRBD2 matches 11 bases. The CDR3 has 15 residues. The germline V gene encodes CDR1 LGHNA and CDR2 YNFKEQ. With V trimmed by 4 bases and J by 1 base, 3 bases remained unmatched. DNA of the CDR3: TGTGCCAGCAGCCTCCGACTAGCGGGGTCCTACGAGCAGTACTTC. This encodes CASSLRLAGSYEQYF.

This clone was found once. The V gene is TRBV9, the J gene TRBJ1-2; no reliable D call. The CDR3 totals 11 residues. With 1 base removed from V and 6 bases from J, the gap between germline ends came to 4 bases. CDR1 and CDR2 (germline): SGDLS, YYNGEE. The CDR3 DNA is TGTGCCAGCAGCGTATCAGATGGCTACACCTTC. This codes for CASSVSDGYTF.

The V call is TRBV5-6, the J call TRBJ2-7; 9 bases match TRBD2. Unmatched junction bases numbered 5, after V lost 3 bases and J lost 4 bases. CDR1 and CDR2 from the germline V gene are SGHDT and YYEEEE. The CDR3 is 14 amino acids. The CDR3 reads CASSSAGGPYEQYF. CDR3 bases: TGTGCCAGCAGCTCGGCGGGGGGGCCATACGAGCAGTACTTC.

The rearrangement joins TRBV2 to TRBJ2-7, with TRBD1 matching over 11 bases. Germline CDR1 and CDR2: SNHLY and FYNNEI. V was pared by 6 bases and J by 4 bases, with 5 bases of the junction left unmatched. This CDR3 has 14 amino acids. The CDR3 loop is CASSPGQGAYEQYF. Here the CDR3 DNA reads TGTGCCAGCAGCCCCGGACAGGGGGCTTACGAGCAGTACTTC.

The chain combines TRBV29-1 with TRBJ1-1; D not certain. The CDR3 loop spans 12 amino acids. Trimming removed 7 bases from V and 0 bases from J, with 9 bases in between. Germline values: CDR1 SQVTM, CDR2 ANQGSEA. The CDR3 is CSATTVNTEAFF. The CDR3 DNA is TGCAGCGCTACGACGGTGAACACTGAAGCTTTCTTT.

The rearrangement joins TRBV19 to TRBJ2-3; D might be TRBD1 (5 bases). Per the germline V gene, CDR1 is LNHDA and CDR2 is SQIVND (reference sequence). The CDR3 contains 12 residues. V lost 10 bases, J lost 0 bases, and 8 bases lay in between. The chain's CDR3 is CATRQSTDTQYF. The DNA for the CDR3 is TGTGCCACCAGACAGAGCACAGATACGCAGTATTTT.

The gene calls are TRBV5-8 and TRBJ1-5; no clear D. This CDR3 is built from 15 residues. Germline values: CDR1 SGHTS, CDR2 YDEGEE. V was shortened by 0 bases and J by 3 bases, with 10 bases between the two germline ends. The CDR3 nucleotides read TGTGCCAGCAGCTTGGGCGGCAGCAACAATCAGCCCCAGCATTTT. It is translated as CASSLGGSNNQPQHF.

The chain joins TRBV4-2 to TRBJ1-2; D is perhaps TRBD1 (5 bases). The CDR3 sequence is 16 residues long. Trimming cost V 1 base and J 2 bases, with 14 bases left between them. Germline lookup yields CDR1 LGHNA and CDR2 YNFKEQ. CDR3 in amino acids: CASSQVGDEGNYGYTF. The CDR3 bases are TGTGCCAGCAGCCAAGTGGGGGACGAAGGGAACTATGGCTACACCTTC.

The chain employs TRBV5-1 and TRBJ2-2; a weak D match, TRBD1 (6 bases). This CDR3 has 14 amino acids. CDR1 is SGHRS, CDR2 YFSETQ, per germline. Trimming shortened V by 3 bases and J by 5 bases, and 11 bases separated the two germline ends. The DNA of the CDR3 is TGCGCCAGCAGCTACAGGGAGTGGACCGGGGAGCTGTTTTTT. Translation gives CASSYREWTGELFF. Looking up the rest from reference TRBV5-1 and TRBJ2-2 gives the full variable domain: KAGVTQTPRYLIKTRGQQVTLSCSPISGHRSVSWYQQTPGQGLQFLFEYFSETQRNKGNFPGRFSGRQFSNSRSEMNVSTLELGDSALYLCASSYREWTGELFFGEGSRLTVL.

This chain uses TRBV6-1 with TRBJ1-1; 7 nucleotides agree with TRBD1. Germline assignment: CDR1 MNHNS and CDR2 SASEGT. The CDR3 totals 13 residues. V lost 10 bases to trimming and J lost 4 bases; unmatched junction nucleotides: 9. CDR3 in amino acids: CANSPTGVTEAFF. CDR3 DNA sequence: TGTGCCAACTCTCCCACAGGGGTCACTGAAGCTTTCTTT.

The genes are TRBV6-5 and TRBJ1-1; 10 nucleotides match TRBD1. The length of the CDR3 is 14 residues. V was clipped by 0 bases and J by 6 bases; unmatched bases: 1. Germline CDR1 is MNHEY and CDR2 is SVGAGI. The CDR3 bases are TGTGCCAGCAGTTACTCAGGACAGGGGGCTGAAGCTTTCTTT. Translated, it gives CASSYSGQGAEAFF.